Below, one TCR beta chain is given with its context. Its matching antigen is unknown. The record originates from a study of T cell responses to AZD1222 COVID-19 vaccine. The study's findings and limits: Among the donors, most were white British and more were female, and clonal diversity was possibly underestimated.

Between the trimmed V and J ends, which lost 5 bases and 6 bases, there was a span of 10 bases. Germline-derived CDR1 and CDR2 are SGHVS and FQNEAQ. The CDR3 consists of 13 residues. Assay used: immunoSEQ multiplex PCR; TCRdb lists only in-frame clones, some missing. Here the sample spans 100,000 to 120,000 clones, around 89% being singletons. V gene TRBV7-8 combines with J gene TRBJ2-2; D gene unclear. This TCR was sampled from an adult in good health. The sequences come from peripheral blood, collected on day 0 of AZD1222 vaccination. The CDR3 bases are TGTGCCAGCAGCGCCCAGTGGGCCGGGGAGCTGTTTTTT. It yields the protein CASSAQWAGELFF.